Included here is one T cell receptor (beta chain) sequence, with context. The antigen remains undetermined. This sample is drawn from a study of OX40 agonist ivuxolimab in advanced cancers. Study at large: Every 2 weeks, patients got intravenous ivuxolimab at one of six dose levels (0.01-10 mg/kg). Three patients, one with hepatocellular carcinoma and two with cutaneous melanoma, achieved partial responses. Patients were roughly 83% male with ages roughly 20 to 90, mean around 61. Study outcomes and limitations: At 0.1 to 3.0 mg/kg and by week 6, clonal expansion occurred in CD4+ and CD8+ blood T cells.

The J segment lost 9 bases and the V segment lost 5 bases, leaving 16 bases of the junction unmatched. Germline CDR1 SGHAT, CDR2 FQNNGV. The CDR3 contains 16 residues. Sequencing used immunoSEQ multiplex PCR; TCRdb keeps in-frame clones, though not all of them. The sample includes some 60,000 clones, around 82% of them seen just once. The V and J genes are TRBV11-2 and TRBJ2-1; 7 nucleotides line up with TRBD2. This receptor was identified in an adult with an advanced solid tumor such as melanoma, head and neck, liver or kidney cancer. Here the sequenced sample was CD4+ or CD8+ T cells sorted from blood, taken in a trial of the OX40 agonist ivuxolimab. For the CDR3, the DNA is TGTGCCAGCAGCCCGCACAGTGGGAGGGCCCGCGGTGAGCAGTTCTTC. It yields the protein CASSPHSGRARGEQFF.